This is a list of T cell receptor beta chains from one sample in a study of vaccination and CD4 T cells after COVID-19. These receptors' targets are unknown. Using its own MiXCR run on the PCR reads, TCRdb lists one record per CDR3 protein. This sample has roughly 6,800 distinct CDR3 sequences, with around 34% found just once. Material for sequencing was CD4+ T cells from blood, cultured in vitro. The receptors originated from a human donor in good health. Both conserved end residues are part of each CDR3. The D gene is left open where the match is weak. Not all rows give a size; the values are once, few, many and, for expanded clones, a class.

V gene	clone size	J gene	CDR3 length	D gene	CDR3 DNA	CDR3 protein
TRBV27	NA	TRBJ1-5	15	NA	TGTGCCAGCAGCCCTAGGGGGAGGGGGAATCAGCCCCAGCATTTT	CASSPRGRGNQPQHF
TRBV6-4	NA	TRBJ1-5	13	NA	TGTGCCAGCAGTGAAGGGGACAATCAGCCCCAGCATTTT	CASSEGDNQPQHF
TRBV11-3	NA	TRBJ2-1	15	NA	TGTGCCAGCAGCGCCCAGACCGGGTCCTACAATGAGCAGTTCTTC	CASSAQTGSYNEQFF
TRBV10-3	few	TRBJ2-7	14	TRBD1	TGTGCCATCAGCGGGTGGGACAGAACCTACGAGCAGTACTTC	CAISGWDRTYEQYF
TRBV20-1	NA	TRBJ2-1	14	NA	TGCAGTGCTAAGGGGGCTAGCGCGTACAATGAGCAGTTCTTC	CSAKGASAYNEQFF
TRBV12-3/TRBV12-4	once	TRBJ2-5	13	NA	TGTGCCAGCAGAAGGGTATTCGAAGAGACCCAGTACTTC	CASRRVFEETQYF
TRBV7-8	few	TRBJ1-5	16	NA	TGTGCCAGCAGGAGGGGGGTGGGGGTCGGCAATCAGCCCCAGCATTTT	CASRRGVGVGNQPQHF
TRBV12-3/TRBV12-4	NA	TRBJ2-7	12	TRBD1	TGTGCCAGCAGGGGACAGGGCTACGAGCAGTACTTC	CASRGQGYEQYF
TRBV15	few	TRBJ2-3	13	NA	TGTGCCACCAGCAGAGCCAGCACAGATACGCAGTATTTT	CATSRASTDTQYF
TRBV20-1	medium-sized	TRBJ2-5	15	NA	TGCAGTGCTAGAGGGGCGCCTCACGGCCGGGAGACCCAGTACTTC	CSARGAPHGRETQYF
TRBV6-2/TRBV6-3	NA	TRBJ2-1	12	NA	TGTGCCAGCAGTTACTCTTCCTTGCTGCAGTTCTTC	CASSYSSLLQFF
TRBV7-9	NA	TRBJ1-5	15	NA	TGTGCCAGCAGCTCCGGAGACAGGAGCAATCAGCCCCAGCATTTT	CASSSGDRSNQPQHF
TRBV7-9	medium-sized	TRBJ1-2	15	NA	TGTGCCAGCAGCTCCATCGGGGGCGGTAGCTATGGCTACACCTTC	CASSSIGGGSYGYTF
TRBV27	NA	TRBJ2-5	17	TRBD2	TGTGCCAGCAGTTTCCCCGCCGATAGCGGGACCCCCGAGACCCAGTACTTC	CASSFPADSGTPETQYF
TRBV29-1	few	TRBJ2-7	14	TRBD2	TGCAGTGGAGGTACTAGCGGGAGGTCCTACGAGCAGTACTTC	CSGGTSGRSYEQYF
TRBV7-6	few	TRBJ2-7	14	NA	TGTGCCAGCAGCGCCAAGCGGAGACTCACCGAGCAGTACTTC	CASSAKRRLTEQYF
TRBV7-2	NA	TRBJ1-3	12	NA	TGTGCCAGCAGCTTTCAGGGTAGCACCATATATTTT	CASSFQGSTIYF
TRBV6-1	NA	TRBJ2-1	15	TRBD2	TGTGCCAGCAGACTAGCGGTTAGCTCCTACAATGAGCAGTTCTTC	CASRLAVSSYNEQFF
TRBV24-1	NA	TRBJ2-7	15	TRBD2	TGTGCCACCAGTGATGCAACTAGCGGCTCCTACGAGCAGTACTTC	CATSDATSGSYEQYF
TRBV2	few	TRBJ2-7	13	TRBD1	TGTGCCAGCAGGTCAACAGGGGTCTACGAGCAGTACTTC	CASRSTGVYEQYF
TRBV6-1	few	TRBJ1-6	14	NA	TGTGCCAGCAGTGTGGAGGGAACTAATTCACCCCTCCACTTT	CASSVEGTNSPLHF
TRBV28	NA	TRBJ1-2	14	NA	TGTGCCAGCAGCTTCGTCCATTCCTCCTATGGCTACACCTTC	CASSFVHSSYGYTF
TRBV7-2	NA	TRBJ2-7	12	NA	TGTGCCAGCAGCCTAGCCCCCTACGAGCAGTACTTC	CASSLAPYEQYF
TRBV20-1	NA	TRBJ2-7	12	NA	TGCAGTGCTCCACCGGCAGGCCGCGAGCAGTACTTC	CSAPPAGREQYF
TRBV2	NA	TRBJ2-5	12	TRBD1	TGTGCCGGACAGGGGGGCCAAGAGACCCAGTACTTC	CAGQGGQETQYF
TRBV20-1	NA	TRBJ2-1	13	TRBD2	TGCAGTGCTCCCGGACTAGCGGTTAATGAGCAGTTCTTC	CSAPGLAVNEQFF
TRBV27	NA	TRBJ1-2	13	TRBD1	TGTGCCAGCAGCTGGGACAGAAACTATGGCTACACCTTC	CASSWDRNYGYTF
TRBV20-1	NA	TRBJ2-3	16	TRBD2	TGCAGTGCTAGAGTCACTAGCGGGAGGGCCCCAGATACGCAGTATTTT	CSARVTSGRAPDTQYF